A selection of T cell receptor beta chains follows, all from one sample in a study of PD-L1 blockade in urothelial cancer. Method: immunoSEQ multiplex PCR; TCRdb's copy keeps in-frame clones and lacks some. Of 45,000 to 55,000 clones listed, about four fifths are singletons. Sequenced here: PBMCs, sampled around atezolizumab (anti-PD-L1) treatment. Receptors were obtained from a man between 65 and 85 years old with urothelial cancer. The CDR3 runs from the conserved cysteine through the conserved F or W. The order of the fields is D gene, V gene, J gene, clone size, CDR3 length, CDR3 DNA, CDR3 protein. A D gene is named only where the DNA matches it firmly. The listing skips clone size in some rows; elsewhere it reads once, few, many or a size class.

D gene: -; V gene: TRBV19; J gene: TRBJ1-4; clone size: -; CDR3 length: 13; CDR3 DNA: TGTGCCAGCCGGGGGAGGGGTAGTGAAAAACTGTTTTTT; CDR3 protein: CASRGRGSEKLFF
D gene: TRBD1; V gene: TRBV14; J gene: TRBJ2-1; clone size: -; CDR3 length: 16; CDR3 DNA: TGTGCCAGCAGCTCTTACAGGGGGACTGGATGGGGTGAGCAGTTCTTC; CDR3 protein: CASSSYRGTGWGEQFF
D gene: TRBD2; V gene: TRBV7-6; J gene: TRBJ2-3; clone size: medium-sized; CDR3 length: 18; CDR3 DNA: TGTGCCAGCAGCTTTGCCCGCCGAGTAGCGGGAGACGCTGATACGCAGTATTTT; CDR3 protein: CASSFARRVAGDADTQYF
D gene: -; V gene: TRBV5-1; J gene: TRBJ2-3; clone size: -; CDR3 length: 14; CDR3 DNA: TGCGCCAGCAGCTTGGTTGAGGGCACAGATACGCAGTATTTT; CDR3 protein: CASSLVEGTDTQYF
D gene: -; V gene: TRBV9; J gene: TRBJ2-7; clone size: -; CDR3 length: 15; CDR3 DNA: TGTGCCAGCAGCGTAGGTCCAGGTCAGACCTACGAGCAGTACTTC; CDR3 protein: CASSVGPGQTYEQYF
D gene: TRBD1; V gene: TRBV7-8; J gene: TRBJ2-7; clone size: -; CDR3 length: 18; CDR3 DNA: TGTGCCAGCAGCCTGGGAGCCCTCGGAGACAGGGGGCGTTCAGAGCAGTACTTC; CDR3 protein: CASSLGALGDRGRSEQYF
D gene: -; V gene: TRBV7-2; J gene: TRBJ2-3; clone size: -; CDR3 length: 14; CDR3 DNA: TGTGCCAGCAGCTCATCCATGAGCACAGATACGCAGTATTTT; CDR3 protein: CASSSSMSTDTQYF
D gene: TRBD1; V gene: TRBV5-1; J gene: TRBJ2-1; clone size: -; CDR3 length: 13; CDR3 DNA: TGCGCCAGCAGCCGGGACAGCTCAGATGAGCAGTTCTTC; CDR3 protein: CASSRDSSDEQFF
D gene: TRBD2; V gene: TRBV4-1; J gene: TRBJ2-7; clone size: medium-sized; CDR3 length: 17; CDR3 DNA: TGCGCCAGCAGCCGGGGTATACTAGCGGGTACAACCTACGAGCAGTACTTC; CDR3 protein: CASSRGILAGTTYEQYF
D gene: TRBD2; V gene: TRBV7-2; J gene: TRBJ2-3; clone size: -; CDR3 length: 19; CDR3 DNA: TGTGCCAGCAGCTCGATCCTAGCGGGAGGGGGGGTTAGCACAGATACGCAGTATTTT; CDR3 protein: CASSSILAGGGVSTDTQYF
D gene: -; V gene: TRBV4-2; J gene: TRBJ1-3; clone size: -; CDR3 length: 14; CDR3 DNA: TGTGCCAGCAGCCCCAGGGTGGGGGGAAACACCATATATTTT; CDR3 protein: CASSPRVGGNTIYF
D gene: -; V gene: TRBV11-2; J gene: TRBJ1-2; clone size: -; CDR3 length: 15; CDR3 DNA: TGTGCCAGCAGCAAAGTGGGGAGCTGGGGAAGCGGCTACACCTTC; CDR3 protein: CASSKVGSWGSGYTF
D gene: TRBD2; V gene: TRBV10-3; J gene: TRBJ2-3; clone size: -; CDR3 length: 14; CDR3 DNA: TGTGCCATGTCCCAGCGGGAGGGGTCAGATACGCAGTATTTT; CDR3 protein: CAMSQREGSDTQYF
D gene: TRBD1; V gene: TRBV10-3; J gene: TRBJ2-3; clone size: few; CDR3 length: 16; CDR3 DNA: TGTGCCATCAGTTCTCCCGACGGGACAGGGGAGGATACGCAGTATTTT; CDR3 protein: CAISSPDGTGEDTQYF
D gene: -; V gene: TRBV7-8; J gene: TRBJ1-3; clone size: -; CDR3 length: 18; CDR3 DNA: TGTGCCAGCAGCATAGGGACGGATCAACCCACCTGGGGCAACACCATATATTTT; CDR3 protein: CASSIGTDQPTWGNTIYF
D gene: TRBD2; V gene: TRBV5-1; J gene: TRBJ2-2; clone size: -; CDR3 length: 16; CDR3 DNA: TGCGCCAGCAGCTTTCTGACTAGCGGGAACACCGGGGAGCTGTTTTTT; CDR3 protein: CASSFLTSGNTGELFF
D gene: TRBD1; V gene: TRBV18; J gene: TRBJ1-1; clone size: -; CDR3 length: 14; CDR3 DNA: TGTGCCAGCTCACCACAGGGGGCGAGAACTGAAGCTTTCTTT; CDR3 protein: CASSPQGARTEAFF
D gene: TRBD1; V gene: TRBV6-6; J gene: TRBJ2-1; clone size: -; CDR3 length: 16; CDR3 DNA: TGTGCCAGCAGTAGGACAGGGGACGGACCCCTTAATGAGCAGTTCTTC; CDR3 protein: CASSRTGDGPLNEQFF
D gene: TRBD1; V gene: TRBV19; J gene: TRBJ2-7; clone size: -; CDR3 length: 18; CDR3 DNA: TGTGCCAGTAGCCGCAGGACAGGGGGGGGTTTGACCCCCTACGAGCAGTACTTC; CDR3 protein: CASSRRTGGGLTPYEQYF
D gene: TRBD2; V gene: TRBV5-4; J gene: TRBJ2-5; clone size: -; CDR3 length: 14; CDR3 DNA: TGTGCCAGCAGCTGGACGGGAGGGCAAGAGACCCAGTACTTC; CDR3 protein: CASSWTGGQETQYF
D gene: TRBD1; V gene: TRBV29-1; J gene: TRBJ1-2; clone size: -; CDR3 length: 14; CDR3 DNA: TGCAGCGTTGACAAGATGGGACAGGGGGGAGGCTACACCTTC; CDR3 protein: CSVDKMGQGGGYTF
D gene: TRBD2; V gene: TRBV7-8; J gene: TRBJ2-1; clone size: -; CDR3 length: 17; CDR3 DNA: TGTGCCAGCAGTCCCCGGGGGCGGGAGGGCCTTTTGGATGAGCAGTTCTTC; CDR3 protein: CASSPRGREGLLDEQFF
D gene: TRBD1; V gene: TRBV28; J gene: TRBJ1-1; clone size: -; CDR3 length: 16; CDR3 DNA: TGTGCCAGCAGTACTATGCACGGGACAGTATACCCTGAAGCTTTCTTT; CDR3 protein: CASSTMHGTVYPEAFF
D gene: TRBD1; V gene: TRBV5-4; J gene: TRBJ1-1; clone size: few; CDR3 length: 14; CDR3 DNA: TGTGCCAGCAGCTTGGGGACAGGGGGTACTGAAGCTTTCTTT; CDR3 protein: CASSLGTGGTEAFF
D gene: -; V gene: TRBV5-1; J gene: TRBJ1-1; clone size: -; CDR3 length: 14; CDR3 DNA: TGCGCCAGCAGCTTAGAATACAGGGACACTGAAGCTTTCTTT; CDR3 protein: CASSLEYRDTEAFF
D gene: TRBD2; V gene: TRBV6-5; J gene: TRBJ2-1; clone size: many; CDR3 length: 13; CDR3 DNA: TGTGCCAGCAAAGGGACTATTGACAATGAGCAGTTCTTC; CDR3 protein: CASKGTIDNEQFF
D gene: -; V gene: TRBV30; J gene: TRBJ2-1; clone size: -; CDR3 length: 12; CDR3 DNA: TGTGCCTGGGCGGTAGCAGTCAATGAGCAGTTCTTC; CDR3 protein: CAWAVAVNEQFF